This T cell receptor beta chain was retrieved from a study of T cell responses to AZD1222 COVID-19 vaccine. Overall study results and limits: The peak T cell response came first, and repertoires were sampled only after it. Seropositive status at baseline applied to only six AZD1222 recipients. The study found vaccine-associated CD4 TCRs spanning spike, dominant at 160-218 and 743-854.

In its sample, this clone was seen a few times. Its antigen is unknown. Measured with immunoSEQ multiplex PCR; TCRdb has only the in-frame clones, and not every one. In the table there are around 91,000 clones, approximately 90% of which are singletons. The J segment lost 6 bases and the V segment lost 4 bases, leaving 15 bases of the junction unmatched. Germline CDR1 and CDR2: SGDLS and YYNGEE. CDR3 length: 16 amino acids. Sequenced material: peripheral blood, taken 28 days after the second AZD1222 dose. The J gene is TRBJ1-2, the V gene TRBV9; 7 bases align to TRBD1. The receptor was isolated from an adult who received the AZD1222 COVID-19 vaccine. The CDR3 nucleotides are TGTGCCAGCAGCTTACAGACAGGGTATGGACTAGATGGCTACACCTTC. Its translation: CASSLQTGYGLDGYTF. The complete variable domain, with remaining parts taken from reference TRBV9 and TRBJ1-2, reads DSGVTQTPKHLITATGQRVTLRCSPRSGDLSVYWYQQSLDQGLQFLIQYYNGEERAKGNILERFSAQQFPDLHSELNLSSLELGDSALYFCASSLQTGYGLDGYTFGSGTRLTVV.